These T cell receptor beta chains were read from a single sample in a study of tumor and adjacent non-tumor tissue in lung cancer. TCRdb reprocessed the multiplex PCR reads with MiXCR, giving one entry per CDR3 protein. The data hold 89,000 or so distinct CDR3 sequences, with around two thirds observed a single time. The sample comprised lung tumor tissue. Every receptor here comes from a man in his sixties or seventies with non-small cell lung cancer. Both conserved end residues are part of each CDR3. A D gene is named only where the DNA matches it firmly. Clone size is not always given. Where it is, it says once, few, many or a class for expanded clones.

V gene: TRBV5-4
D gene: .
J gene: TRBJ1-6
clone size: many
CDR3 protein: CASTLRGGNSPLHF
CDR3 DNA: TGTGCCAGCACCTTGAGGGGCGGGAATTCACCCCTCCACTTT

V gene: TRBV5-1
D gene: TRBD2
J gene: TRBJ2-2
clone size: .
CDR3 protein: CASSLKSTSGGAGGELFF
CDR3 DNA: TGCGCCAGCAGCTTGAAGTCGACTAGCGGGGGGGCCGGCGGGGAGCTGTTTTTT

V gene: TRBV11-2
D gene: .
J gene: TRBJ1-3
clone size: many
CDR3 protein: CASSLVAGSGNTIYF
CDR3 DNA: TGTGCCAGCAGCTTAGTCGCAGGCTCTGGAAACACCATATATTTT

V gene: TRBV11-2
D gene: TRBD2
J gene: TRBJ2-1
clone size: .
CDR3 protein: CVTPRRGNERFF
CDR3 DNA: TGTGTCACCCCGAGGCGGGGGAATGAGCGATTCTTC

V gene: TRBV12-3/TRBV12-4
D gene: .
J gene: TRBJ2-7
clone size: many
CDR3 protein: CASRGPIYEQYF
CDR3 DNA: TGTGCCAGCAGGGGGCCCATCTACGAGCAGTACTTC

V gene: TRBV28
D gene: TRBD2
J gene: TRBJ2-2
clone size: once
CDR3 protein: CVSIQAGGGANTGKLFF
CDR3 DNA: TGTGTCAGCATCCAAGCCGGGGGGGGCGCAAACACCGGGAAGCTGTTTTTT

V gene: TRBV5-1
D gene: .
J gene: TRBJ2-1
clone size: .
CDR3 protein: CTSSGPGLYNEQFF
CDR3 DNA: TGTACCAGCAGCGGACCGGGACTTTACAATGAGCAGTTCTTC

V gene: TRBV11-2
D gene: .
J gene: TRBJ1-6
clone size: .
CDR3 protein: CATSLVLRTVLSPPHF
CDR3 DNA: TGTGCCACTAGCTTAGTTTTGCGGACAGTTCTCTCACCCCCCCACTTT

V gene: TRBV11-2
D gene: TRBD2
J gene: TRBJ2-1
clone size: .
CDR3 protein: CASGLSGSYYNEQFF
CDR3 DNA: TGTGCCAGCGGCCTAAGCGGGAGTTACTACAATGAACAGTTCTTC

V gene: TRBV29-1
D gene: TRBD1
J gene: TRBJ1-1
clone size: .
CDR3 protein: CSVNRGSEAFF
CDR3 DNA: TGCAGCGTTAACAGGGGTTCTGAAGCTTTCTTT

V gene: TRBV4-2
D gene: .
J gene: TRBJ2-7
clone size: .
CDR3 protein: CANSQPGHRLGEQYF
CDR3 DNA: TGTGCTAACAGCCAACCGGGCCACCGACTGGGTGAGCAGTACTTC

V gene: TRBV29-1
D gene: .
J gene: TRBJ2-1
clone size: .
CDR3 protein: CSVEVSVFYEQFF
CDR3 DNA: TGCAGCGTTGAAGTGAGCGTCTTTTATGAGCAGTTCTTT

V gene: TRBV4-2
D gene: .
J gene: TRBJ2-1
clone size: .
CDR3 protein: CASNHNAGTGIYNEQFF
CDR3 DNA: TGTGCCAGCAATCATAACGCCGGGACTGGGATCTACAATGAGCAGTTCTTC

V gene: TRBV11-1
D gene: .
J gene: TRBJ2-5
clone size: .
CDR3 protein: CASSLVFTIQETQYF
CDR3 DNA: TGCGCCAGCAGCTTAGTGTTCACCATACAAGAGACCCAGTACTTC

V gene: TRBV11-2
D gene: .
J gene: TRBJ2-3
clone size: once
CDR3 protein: CASSLAPPGTFTADTQYF
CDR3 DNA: TGTGCGAGCAGCCTGGCCCCTCCCGGGACTTTCACCGCAGATACGCAGTATTTT

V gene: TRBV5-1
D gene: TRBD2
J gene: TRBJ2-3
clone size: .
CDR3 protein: CANSLLPAGEGDTQYF
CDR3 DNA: TGCGCCAACAGCTTGCTGCCAGCGGGGGAGGGAGATACGCAGTATTTT

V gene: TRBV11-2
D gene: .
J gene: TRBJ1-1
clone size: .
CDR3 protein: CASSPNLRGTFF
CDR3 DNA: TGTGCCAGTAGCCCCAACCTTAGGGGAACTTTCTTT

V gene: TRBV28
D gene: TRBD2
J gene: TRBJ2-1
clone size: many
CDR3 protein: CASSRSGLAGTGDEQFF
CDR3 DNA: TGTGCCAGCAGTCGTTCGGGACTAGCGGGGACGGGAGATGAGCAGTTCTTC

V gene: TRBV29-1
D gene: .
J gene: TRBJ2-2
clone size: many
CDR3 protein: CSVAIRQPNTGELFF
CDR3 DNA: TGCAGCGTTGCCATAAGGCAGCCCAACACCGGGGAGCTGTTTTTT

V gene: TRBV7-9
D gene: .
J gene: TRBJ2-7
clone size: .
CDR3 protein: CASSSAGFHEQYF
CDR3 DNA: TGTGCCAGCAGCTCAGCAGGGTTCCACGAGCAGTACTTC

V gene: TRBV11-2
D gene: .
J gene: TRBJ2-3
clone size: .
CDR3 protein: CASGPNHGTKVTDTQYF
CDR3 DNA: TGTGCCAGCGGCCCAAATCATGGCACCAAGGTCACAGATACGCAGTATTTT

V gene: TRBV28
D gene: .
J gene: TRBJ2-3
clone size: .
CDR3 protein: CVTASVDTQYF
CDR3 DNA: TGTGTCACGGCGTCCGTGGATACGCAGTATTTT

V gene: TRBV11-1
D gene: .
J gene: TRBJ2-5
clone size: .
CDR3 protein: CASGPDGIKTQYF
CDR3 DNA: TGTGCCAGCGGCCCGGACGGGATCAAGACCCAGTACTTC

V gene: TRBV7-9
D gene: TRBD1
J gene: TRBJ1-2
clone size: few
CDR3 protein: CASSLAGTGVYGYTF
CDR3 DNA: TGTGCCAGCAGCTTAGCCGGGACAGGGGTCTATGGCTACACCTTC

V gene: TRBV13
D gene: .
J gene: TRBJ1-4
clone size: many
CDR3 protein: CASSFRGGNEKLFF
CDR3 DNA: TGTGCCAGCAGCTTTAGAGGAGGGAATGAAAAACTGTTTTTT

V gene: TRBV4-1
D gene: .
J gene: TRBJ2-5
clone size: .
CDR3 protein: CVSSQVVSRGEAQYF
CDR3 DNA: TGCGTCAGCAGTCAAGTGGTCAGCAGGGGTGAGGCCCAGTACTTC

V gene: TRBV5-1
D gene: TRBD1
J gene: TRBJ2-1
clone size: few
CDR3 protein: CANSETGQEYNEQFF
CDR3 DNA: TGCGCCAACAGCGAGACGGGACAGGAGTACAATGAGCAGTTCTTC

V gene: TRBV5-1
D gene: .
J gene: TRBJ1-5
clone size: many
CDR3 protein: CASSLGAGQNQPQHF
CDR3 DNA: TGCGCCAGCAGCTTGGGAGCGGGCCAAAATCAGCCCCAGCATTTT

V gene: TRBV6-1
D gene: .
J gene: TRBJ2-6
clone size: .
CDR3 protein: CATSAKDSSGANVLTF
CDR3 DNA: TGTGCCACCAGTGCCAAGGACAGCTCAGGGGCCAACGTCCTGACTTTC

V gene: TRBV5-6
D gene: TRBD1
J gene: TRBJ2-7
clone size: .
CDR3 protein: CASSLEVGQGDCEQYF
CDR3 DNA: TGTGCCAGCAGCTTGGAGGTGGGACAGGGGGACTGCGAACAGTACTTC

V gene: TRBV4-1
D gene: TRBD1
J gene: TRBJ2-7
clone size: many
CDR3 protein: CASSQGTGGTYEQYF
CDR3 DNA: TGCGCCAGCAGCCAAGGGACAGGGGGTACCTACGAGCAGTACTTC

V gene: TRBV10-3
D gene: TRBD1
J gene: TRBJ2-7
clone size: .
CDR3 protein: CVISGRDRGYEHYF
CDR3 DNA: TGTGTCATCAGTGGCCGGGACAGGGGATACGAGCACTACTTC

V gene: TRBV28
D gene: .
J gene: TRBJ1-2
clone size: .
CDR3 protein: CVSSLNEGGRYTF
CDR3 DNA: TGTGTCAGCAGTTTAAACGAGGGTGGGCGCTACACCTTC

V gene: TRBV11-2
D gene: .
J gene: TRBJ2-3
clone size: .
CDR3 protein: CASGLNRRTSTDTQYF
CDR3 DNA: TGTGCCAGCGGCTTAAACAGGAGGACTAGCACAGATACGCAGTATTTT

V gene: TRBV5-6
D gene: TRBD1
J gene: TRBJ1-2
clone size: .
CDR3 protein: CLSSFGTGVQSGGYTF
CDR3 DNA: TGTCTCAGCAGCTTCGGGACAGGTGTCCAATCGGGAGGCTACACCTTC

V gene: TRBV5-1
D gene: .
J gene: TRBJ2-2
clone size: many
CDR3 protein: CASSLGDYTGELFF
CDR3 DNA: TGCGCCAGCAGCTTGGGAGACTACACCGGGGAGCTGTTTTTT

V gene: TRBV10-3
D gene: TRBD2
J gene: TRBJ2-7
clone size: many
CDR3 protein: CAISLLAGDYEQYF
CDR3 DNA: TGTGCCATCAGTTTACTAGCGGGAGACTACGAGCAGTACTTC

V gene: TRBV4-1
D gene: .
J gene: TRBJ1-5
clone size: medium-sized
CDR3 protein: CASSQLFRFNQPQHF
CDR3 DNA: TGCGCCAGCAGCCAATTATTCAGATTCAATCAGCCCCAGCATTTT

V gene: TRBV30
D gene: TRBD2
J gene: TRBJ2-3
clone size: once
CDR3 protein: CALAGVGALSADTQYF
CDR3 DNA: TGTGCCTTGGCGGGAGTCGGGGCCCTGTCCGCAGATACGCAGTATTTT

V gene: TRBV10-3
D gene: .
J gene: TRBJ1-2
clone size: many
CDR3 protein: CAISDRGPSSVDGYTF
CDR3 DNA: TGTGCCATCAGTGACAGGGGCCCCAGCTCGGTGGATGGCTACACCTTC

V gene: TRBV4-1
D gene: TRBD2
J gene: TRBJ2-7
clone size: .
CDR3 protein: CASNQGLVGDRYF
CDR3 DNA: TGTGCCAGCAACCAGGGACTAGTGGGGGACCGTTACTTC

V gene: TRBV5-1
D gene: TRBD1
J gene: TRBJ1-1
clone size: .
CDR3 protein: CASSLGQGALNTDVFF
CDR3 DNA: TGCGCCAGCAGCTTGGGACAGGGGGCCTTGAACACTGATGTTTTCTTT

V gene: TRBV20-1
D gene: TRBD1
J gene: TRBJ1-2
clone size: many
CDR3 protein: CSAPTGQGQVVRYTF
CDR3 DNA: TGCAGTGCTCCGACCGGACAGGGCCAAGTCGTCCGCTACACCTTC

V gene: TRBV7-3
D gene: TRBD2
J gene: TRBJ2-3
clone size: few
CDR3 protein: CASSYREADTQYF
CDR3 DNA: TGTGCCAGCAGCTACCGGGAGGCAGATACGCAGTATTTT

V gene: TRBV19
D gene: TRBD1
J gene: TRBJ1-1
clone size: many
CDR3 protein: CASSRGTGALMNTEAFF
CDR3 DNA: TGTGCCAGTAGTAGGGGGACAGGGGCCCTCATGAACACTGAAGCTTTCTTT

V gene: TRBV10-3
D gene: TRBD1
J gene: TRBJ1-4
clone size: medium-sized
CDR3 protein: CAISESKGAANEKLFF
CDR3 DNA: TGTGCCATCAGTGAGTCGAAGGGGGCTGCTAATGAAAAACTGTTTTTT

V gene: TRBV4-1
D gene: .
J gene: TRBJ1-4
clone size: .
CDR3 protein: CASSQGKATNEKLFF
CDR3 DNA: TGCGCCAGCAGCCAAGGGAAGGCAACTAATGAAAAACTGTTTTTT